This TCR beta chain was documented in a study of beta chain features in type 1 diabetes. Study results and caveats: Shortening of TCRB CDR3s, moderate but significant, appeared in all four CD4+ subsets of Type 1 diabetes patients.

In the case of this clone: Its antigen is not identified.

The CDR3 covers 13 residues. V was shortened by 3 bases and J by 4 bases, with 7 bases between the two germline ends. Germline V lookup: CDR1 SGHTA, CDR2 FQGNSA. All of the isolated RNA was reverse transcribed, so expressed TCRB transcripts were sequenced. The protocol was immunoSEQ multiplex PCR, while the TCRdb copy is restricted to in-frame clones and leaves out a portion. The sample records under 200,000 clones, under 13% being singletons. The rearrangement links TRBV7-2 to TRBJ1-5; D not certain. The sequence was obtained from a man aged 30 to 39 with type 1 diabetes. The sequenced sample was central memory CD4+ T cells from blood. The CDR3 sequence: CASSFFRNQPQHF. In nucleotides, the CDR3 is TGTGCCAGCAGCTTTTTCAGGAATCAGCCCCAGCATTTT.